This TCR beta chain emerged from a study of cytomegalovirus exposure and HLA in healthy donors. It was healthy bone marrow donors who served as donors. A multiplex PCR was run with 60 Vbeta primers and 13 Jbeta primers. Measured with immunoSEQ multiplex PCR; TCRdb has only the in-frame clones, and not every one. The sample shows some 120,000 clones, 81% of them seen only once. The TCR originated in a man between 18 and 35 years old in good health and CMV-seronegative. The material sequenced was PBMCs.

CDR3 in amino acids: CASSLAPGQGDSYEQYF. CDR3 bases: TGTGCCAGCAGTTTGGCACCGGGACAGGGAGACTCCTACGAGCAGTACTTC. The rearrangement joins TRBV27 to TRBJ2-7; 9 bases match TRBD1. The J segment lost 0 bases and the V segment lost 3 bases, leaving 9 bases of the junction unmatched. The CDR3 runs 17 residues. Germline V gene data show CDR1 as MNHEY and CDR2 as SMNVEV (reference sequence).